This T cell receptor beta chain was obtained from a study of cytomegalovirus exposure and HLA in healthy donors. Study at large: Earlier results showed 117 million unique TCR beta sequences derived from approximately 170 million T cells. Study outcomes and limitations: HLA alleles were associated with roughly 17,000 TCR beta sequences in a later analysis at 0.05 false discovery rate. Later analysis reportedly placed an Asian-associated ancestry cluster below the roughly 680-donor mean in N-insertions. 164 TCR beta chains were listed as cytomegalovirus-associated.

Germline V gene data show CDR1 as SGDLS and CDR2 as YYNGEE. V was trimmed by 4 bases and J by 7 bases, leaving 17 bases between them. This CDR3 is built from 15 residues. PCR primers comprised 60 Vbeta and 13 Jbeta primers. Method: immunoSEQ multiplex PCR; TCRdb's copy keeps in-frame clones and lacks some. The top ten clones hold 6.5% of a sample with tens of thousands of clones, 75% to 90% of them seen once. Concerning this clone: Antigen specificity is unknown.

The rearrangement links TRBV9 to TRBJ1-4; no clear D. Sequenced sample: PBMCs. The receptor's source is a human donor in good health. CDR3 DNA sequence: TGTGCCAGCAGCCCCGGCGCGGCTGCGGGTGAAAAACTGTTTTTT. Its protein is CASSPGAAAGEKLFF.